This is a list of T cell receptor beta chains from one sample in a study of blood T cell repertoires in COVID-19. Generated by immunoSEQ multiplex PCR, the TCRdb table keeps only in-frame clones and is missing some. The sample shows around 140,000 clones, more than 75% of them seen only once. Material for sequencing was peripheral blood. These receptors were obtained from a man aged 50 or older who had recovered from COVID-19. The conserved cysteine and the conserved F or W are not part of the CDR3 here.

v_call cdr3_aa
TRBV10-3 AISEVGSYEQY
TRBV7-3 ASSSQGLSTDTQY
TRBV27 ASSPRTGVSTDTQY
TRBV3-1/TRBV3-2 ASSQAFGTSGGDTDTQY
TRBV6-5 ASRKEAGSQPQH
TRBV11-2 ASSFGDREGPQH
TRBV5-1 ASSLVRETYEQY
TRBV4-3 ASSQDSGHYTGELF
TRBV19 ASSIGTGGANEQY
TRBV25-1 ASRGGAMNTEAF
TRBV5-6 ASSLDRRGEQY
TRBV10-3 AIRRTGESTGELF
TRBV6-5 ASSWDSRGEQF
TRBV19 ASSISGFTSNEQF
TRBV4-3 ASSVGQQKTEAF
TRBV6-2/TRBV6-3 ASSAPSASGAAGLYNEQF
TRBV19 ASSRQGAYEKLF
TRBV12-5 ASGAPAGPYNEQF
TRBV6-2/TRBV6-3 ASSYETADAFY
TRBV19 ASSRSGGGVEGYT
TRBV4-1 ASSQGSVMNTEAF
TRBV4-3 ASSQGVRGGYT
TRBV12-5 ASGLVLASGGHEQF
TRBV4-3 ASSQFRQGVSETQY
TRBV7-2 ASSLSPGNTEAF
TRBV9 ASSGRTGYSEQY
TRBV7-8 ASSLEGVAQETQY
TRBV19 ASRRGMDVSEQF
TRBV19 ASSTGLAGGADTQY
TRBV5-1 ASSSTGTNYNEQF
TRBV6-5 ASSASPSEKLF
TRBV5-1 ASSLEGEARDEQF
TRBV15 ATSLRLDRGSGGELF
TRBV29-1 SAFMSEAF
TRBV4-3 ASSQGGLKETQY
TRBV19 ASRTGQGRYQPQH
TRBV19 ASKLGANSPLH
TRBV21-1 ASSNGRGASCGYT
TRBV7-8 ASSLETGPNYGYT
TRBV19 ASSIDAGSYGYT
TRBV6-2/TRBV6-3 ASSRQGAFNR
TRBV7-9 ASSSWTGGPGTEAF
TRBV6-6 ATAGWANNEQF
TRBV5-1 ASSTRTGGAYGYT
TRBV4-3 ASSVTGGTEAF
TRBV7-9 ASSSLEGVNQETQY
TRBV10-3 AISDPIRGLNTEAF
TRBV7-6 ASSLIWQGVVETQY
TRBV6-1 ASSESGVETQY
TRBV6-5 ASRGGGFRGEKLF
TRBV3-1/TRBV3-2 ASSTGTGVASGALTTQY
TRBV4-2 ASSPDTGGSGNEQF
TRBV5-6 ASSVGQYEKLF
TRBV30 ACRDSFYGYT
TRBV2 AREMQGDHTDTQY